The source of this T cell receptor (beta chain) is a study of blood T cells in healthy people across ages. On the study more broadly: Template switching recovered approximately one barcoded beta molecule for every two T cells.

As regards this clonotype: Its antigen is undetermined.

Study-level points and caveats: Percentage of naive T cells showed a strong correlation with TCR beta diversity. With donor CMV status unknown, expanded clonotype changes were possibly confounded.

A sample-barcoded 5' primer and a J-beta primer mix were used in a second PCR of roughly 7 to 11 cycles. The authors tagged each cDNA molecule using a template-switch adaptor with 12 random nucleotides. TCRdb passed the 5' RACE reads through MiXCR, listing each CDR3 protein once. Here the sample spans approximately 1.5 million distinct CDR3 sequences, about 31% being singletons. The CDR3 extends over 15 amino acids. CDR1 MNHNS and CDR2 SASEGT come from the germline V gene. V was shortened by 3 bases and J by 2 bases, with 14 bases between the two germline ends. The source is a woman aged 25 to 45 in good health. The material sequenced was blood. The rearrangement links TRBV6-1 to TRBJ2-7, with D perhaps matching TRBD1 (5 bases). The CDR3 DNA reads TGTGCCAGCAGTGACAGTTGGACACCAGCCTACGAGCAGTACTTC. It translates to CASSDSWTPAYEQYF.